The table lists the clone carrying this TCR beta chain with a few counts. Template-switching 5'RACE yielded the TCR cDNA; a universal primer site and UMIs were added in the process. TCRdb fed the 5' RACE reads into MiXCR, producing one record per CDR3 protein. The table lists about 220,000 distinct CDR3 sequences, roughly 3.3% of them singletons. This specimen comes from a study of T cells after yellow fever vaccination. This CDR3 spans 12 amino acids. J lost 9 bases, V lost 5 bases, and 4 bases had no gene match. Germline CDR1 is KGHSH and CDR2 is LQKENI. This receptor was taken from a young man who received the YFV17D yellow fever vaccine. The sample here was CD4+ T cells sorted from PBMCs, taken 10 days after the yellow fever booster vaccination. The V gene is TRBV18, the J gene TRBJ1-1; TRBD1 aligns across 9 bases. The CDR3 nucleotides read TGTGCCAGCTCAGATGACAGGGGGAAAGCTTTCTTT. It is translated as CASSDDRGKAFF.